This section outlines one T cell receptor beta chain sequence together with its context. The record originates from a study of shared clonotypes between healthy human individuals. Overall study context: For every donor, three CD4 naive, three CD4 memory, two CD8 naive and one CD8 memory plates were used.

A deep-level run was used for the assay. As handled by the study authors: Junction-only sequences without quality scores were provided by ImmunoSEQ, so filtering was different. Clones were sequenced by immunoSEQ multiplex PCR, and TCRdb holds only the in-frame ones, with some missing. The D gene and trimming were derived from the DNA, and the V and J assignments and clone size from that table. The sample comprises millions of clones, approximately 94% of which are singletons, and roughly 1.1% rests with the top ten. CD45RO-negative cells were positively selected for CCR7, leaving out terminally differentiated effector memory CD45RA+ cells. The CDR3 runs 14 residues. Germline loops: CDR1 SEHNR, CDR2 FQNEAQ (reference sequence). V gave up 4 bases and J gave up 1 base, with 10 bases separating them.

The specimen was naive CD8+ T cells sorted from blood. This chain uses TRBV7-9 with TRBJ2-5; D is possibly TRBD2 (6 bases). The sequence derives from a young man in good health. The CDR3 protein is CASSWLASQETQYF. CDR3 DNA: TGTGCCAGCAGCTGGCTAGCGTCCCAAGAGACCCAGTACTTC.